Shown below are 20 T cell receptor beta chains from a single sample sequenced in a study of T cell responses to AZD1222 COVID-19 vaccine. Only in-frame clones appear in the TCRdb table, and some are missing; sequencing was by immunoSEQ multiplex PCR. The sample yields around 160,000 clones, approximately 90% seen once. The material was peripheral blood, obtained 28 days after the second AZD1222 dose. Source of these receptors: an adult who received the AZD1222 COVID-19 vaccine.

The V and J genes are TRBV11-2 and TRBJ1-1; no clear D. Looked up from germline, CDR1 is SGHAT and CDR2 is FQNNGV. The CDR3 is made up of 16 amino acids. Trimming stripped 1 base from V and 11 bases from J, with 23 bases between. The CDR3 loop is CASSLAGSSTDRSAFF. CDR3 coding DNA: TGTGCCAGCAGCTTAGCCGGCAGCTCGACCGATAGAAGTGCTTTCTTT.

This chain uses TRBV5-1 with TRBJ2-7, with 7 bases matching TRBD1. Germline assignment: CDR1 SGHRS and CDR2 YFSETQ. This CDR3 has 14 residues. The V and J ends lost 0 bases and 4 bases, in that order; junction bases with no gene match: 4. CDR3 DNA: TGCGCCAGCAGCTTGGGAGGGGGCAGGTACGAGCAGTACTTC. The encoded protein is CASSLGGGRYEQYF.

V usage is TRBV7-2 and J usage is TRBJ1-5; D remains ambiguous. Trimming took off 5 bases at V and 2 bases at J, with 7 bases between the two ends. Germline loops: CDR1 SGHTA, CDR2 FQGNSA. This CDR3 has 13 residues. The CDR3 region has the DNA TGTGCCAGCAGCCAAACGGGCAATCAGCCCCAGCATTTT. Translated: CASSQTGNQPQHF.

J is TRBJ2-1 and V is TRBV5-1, with TRBD2 matching 12 bases. The CDR3 sequence is 17 residues long. Germline-derived CDR1 and CDR2 are SGHRS and YFSETQ. J gave up 2 bases and V 0 bases, and 3 bases lay outside the gene matches. The CDR3 DNA reads as TGCGCCAGCAGCTTGGGGACTAGCGGGGCAACCTACAATGAGCAGTTCTTC. Its protein is CASSLGTSGATYNEQFF.

A word on this clone: The sample holds other DNA sequences that translate to the same CDR3. This sequence joins TRBV5-6 and TRBJ1-3; a possible D gene is TRBD1 (6 bases). This CDR3 region has 14 residues. Germline loops: CDR1 SGHDT, CDR2 YYEEEE. V lost 5 bases to trimming and J lost 1 base, with 10 bases between them. The CDR3 region has the DNA TGTGCCAGCAGTCTCGACAGGTCTGGAAACACCATATATTTT. Translation: CASSLDRSGNTIYF.

The rearrangement links TRBV5-8 to TRBJ1-2, with D hard to call. Looked up from germline, CDR1 is SGHTS and CDR2 is YDEGEE. The CDR3 totals 13 residues. V lost 3 bases and J lost 2, with 8 bases in between. CDR3 residues: CASSSGRNYGYTF. CDR3 nucleotides: TGTGCCAGCAGCTCGGGTCGGAACTATGGCTACACCTTC.

This sequence joins TRBV7-8 and TRBJ1-2; tentatively, D is TRBD1 (6 bases). CDR1 is SGHVS, CDR2 FQNEAQ, per germline. The V end was cut by 3 bases, the J end by 4 bases, with 9 bases between. This CDR3 is 13 amino acids long. The CDR3 protein is CASSFTGPYGYTF. The CDR3 nucleotides read TGTGCCAGCAGCTTTACAGGGCCCTATGGCTACACCTTC.

V gene TRBV3-1 (or the pseudogene TRBV3-2) combines with J gene TRBJ2-5; D is ambiguous. Germline V gene lookup returns CDR1 LGHDT and CDR2 YNNKEL (reference sequence). V shed 1 base and J shed 10 bases, with 13 bases lying between them. CDR3 length: 13 amino acids. CDR3 amino acids: CASSQGLAGDQYF. The CDR3 DNA reads as TGTGCCAGCAGCCAAGGATTGGCAGGTGACCAGTACTTC.

The chain couples TRBV5-4 to TRBJ1-4, with D possibly TRBD1 on 5 matching bases. Germline values: CDR1 SGHNT, CDR2 YYREEE (reference sequence). The V gene lost 4 bases and the J gene lost 0 bases, with 13 bases spanning the gap. The CDR3 extends over 16 amino acids. The CDR3 spells CASSPGGGATNEKLFF. CDR3 sequence (DNA): TGTGCCAGCAGCCCTGGGGGGGGAGCAACTAATGAAAAACTGTTTTTT.

The J gene is TRBJ2-3, the V gene TRBV6-4; tentatively, D is TRBD1 (6 bases). The germline V and J ends were trimmed by 0 bases and 4 bases, with 11 bases remaining between them. The germline V gene has CDR1 MRHNA and CDR2 SNTAGT. The CDR3 contains 15 residues. The CDR3 is CASSDSSTGPDTQYF. DNA of the CDR3: TGTGCCAGCAGTGACTCTTCTACAGGGCCAGATACGCAGTATTTT.

V gene TRBV6-6 combines with J gene TRBJ1-6; tentative D call: TRBD1 (5 bases). The V and J ends lost 9 bases and 9 bases respectively, with 15 bases between them. Germline V gene sequence: CDR1 MNHNY, CDR2 SVGAGI (reference sequence). The CDR3 totals 13 residues. The CDR3 sequence: CASSPGRVSPLHF. The CDR3 DNA is TGTGCCAGTTCCCCGGGACGGGTTTCACCCCTCCACTTT.

V and J are TRBV5-1 and TRBJ2-1; D ambiguous. The CDR3 loop spans 14 amino acids. Germline V gene lookup returns CDR1 SGHRS and CDR2 YFSETQ. V lost 4 bases and J lost 2, with 10 bases in between. The CDR3 sequence: CASSEIDPYNEQFF. CDR3 bases: TGCGCCAGCAGCGAGATAGATCCCTACAATGAGCAGTTCTTC.

The rearrangement joins TRBV6-1 to TRBJ2-5, with D perhaps TRBD2 (5 bases). CDR1 is MNHNS and CDR2 is SASEGT in the germline V gene. The V and J ends lost 6 bases and 5 bases respectively, with 13 bases between them. The CDR3 runs 13 residues. CDR3 region: CASRRGPPETQYF. In DNA form, the CDR3 reads TGTGCCAGCAGACGCGGGCCCCCGGAGACCCAGTACTTC.

The J gene is TRBJ2-1, the V gene TRBV29-1; no firm D call. With 2 bases removed from V and 5 bases from J, the gap between germline ends came to 13 bases. Germline CDR1 reads SQVTM; CDR2 reads ANQGSEA. This CDR3 is built from 14 residues. In nucleotides, the CDR3 is TGCAGCGTTGAACCTCTAGTTCGGAACAATGAGCAGTTCTTC. This translates into CSVEPLVRNNEQFF.

This clone was seen a handful of times. The V call is TRBV7-8, the J call TRBJ1-5, with D maybe TRBD1 (5 bases). Trimming left V 1 base short and J 2 bases short, with 12 bases between. The CDR3 sequence is 16 residues long. Germline-derived CDR1 and CDR2 are SGHVS and FQNEAQ. The CDR3 DNA sequence: TGTGCCAGCAGCTTAGTATGGGGGGGTGGCAATCAGCCCCAGCATTTT. This gives the protein CASSLVWGGGNQPQHF.

The V gene is TRBV13, the J gene TRBJ1-6; no clear D. Germline loops: CDR1 PRHDT, CDR2 FYEKMQ (reference sequence). This CDR3 contains 16 residues. Trimming removed 4 bases at V and 4 bases at J, with 14 bases between. This CDR3 is CASSSRGSLYNSPLHF. The CDR3 nucleotides are TGTGCCAGCAGCTCCCGCGGTTCTCTTTATAATTCACCCCTCCACTTT.

The chain combines TRBV18 with TRBJ2-3; D is unresolved. The germline V and J ends were trimmed by 0 bases and 2 bases, with 9 bases remaining between them. The CDR3 totals 15 residues. The germline V gene encodes CDR1 KGHSH and CDR2 LQKENI. In nucleotides, the CDR3 is TGTGCCAGCTCACCACCGCAGCTCACCACAGATACGCAGTATTTT. It yields the protein CASSPPQLTTDTQYF.

This chain uses TRBV2 with TRBJ1-2; 11 bases line up with TRBD1. In germline, CDR1 is SNHLY, CDR2 FYNNEI. With V trimmed by 5 bases and J by 6 bases, 8 bases remained unmatched. The CDR3 loop spans 15 amino acids. The CDR3 DNA reads TGTGCCAGCAGTTACCCGGACAGGGGGCGAGATGGCTACACCTTC. It translates to CASSYPDRGRDGYTF.

This rearrangement joins TRBV6-5 to TRBJ2-7, with D perhaps being TRBD1 or TRBD2 (5 bases each). CDR1 is MNHEY and CDR2 is SVGAGI in the germline V gene. This CDR3 contains 15 residues. The V gene lost 4 bases and the J gene lost 3 bases, with 16 bases spanning the gap. The CDR3 here is CASSSAGTGVYEQYF. The DNA of the CDR3 is TGTGCCAGCAGTTCCGCAGGGACGGGCGTCTACGAGCAGTACTTC.

The chain couples TRBV28 to TRBJ2-7; the match to TRBD1 covers 9 bases. This CDR3 region has 15 residues. V was pared by 6 bases and J by 0 bases, with 6 bases of the junction left unmatched. CDR1 is MDHEN and CDR2 is SYDVKM in the germline V gene. The CDR3 here is CASSSTGGISYEQYF. The CDR3 DNA reads as TGTGCCAGCAGCTCGACAGGGGGTATCTCCTACGAGCAGTACTTC.